The entry that follows covers one TCR beta chain sequence. The target of this receptor is not known. Nothing much larger sits one base from this clone, and base qualities are not available. The sequencer listed for this sample is Illumina MiSeq. TCRdb trimmed the raw reads at Q25, called clones with MiXCR and kept productive beta chains. Every CDR3 protein is listed once, alongside the most common genes and DNA of its rows. The sample yields some 4,000 distinct CDR3 sequences; roughly 8.4% were counted once. The ten biggest clones cover 8.7% of the sample. The junction carries 10 bases between V and J, which are trimmed by 10 bases and 0 bases respectively. CDR1 LNHDA and CDR2 SQIVND are derived from the germline V gene (reference sequence). The CDR3 starts with the cysteine, ends with the phenylalanine, and has 13 residues. Here the CDR3 DNA is all that survives: 39 bases in frame from base 1. This specimen belongs to a study.

The specimen was CD4+ T cells from synovial fluid. The sequence was obtained from a human donor with rheumatoid arthritis. The chain uses TRBV19 and TRBJ1-5; the D region possibly corresponds to TRBD1 (5 bases align). The CDR3 is CATSGVSNQPQHF. The nucleotide sequence is TGTGCCACCTCGGGGGTTAGCAATCAGCCCCAGCATTTT.